Sequencing of this T cell receptor (beta chain) was carried out in a study of response to subunit inactivated influenza vaccine. Study-wide findings and caveats: T cells newly recruited by each seasonal influenza vaccination are few, the authors suggested.

The ends were cut back, 4 bases at V and 12 bases at J, with 13 bases in the middle. This CDR3 is 12 amino acids long. TCRdb processed the RT-PCR reads anew with MiXCR; each CDR3 protein has one entry. Of roughly 570,000 distinct CDR3 sequences in the sample, around 15% were seen once. This clonotype was seen a handful of times. No antigen is known for it. This receptor was obtained from a man aged 45-65 years who received an inactivated influenza vaccine. The V call is TRBV23-1, the J call TRBJ2-1; weak D call: TRBD2 (5 bases). TRBV23-1 is an open reading frame whose function is uncertain. Sequencing used PBMCs from blood, obtained 11 to 12 days after vaccination. CDR3 nucleotides: TGCGCCAGCAGTCGTTCTAGCCTCGTGCAGTTCTTC. Translating it yields CASSRSSLVQFF.